This is a list of T cell receptor beta chains from one sample in a study of a mutant IDH1 vaccine in newly diagnosed glioma. Assay used: immunoSEQ multiplex PCR; TCRdb lists only in-frame clones, some missing. The sample has 65,000 to 70,000 clones, around 83% seen once. The sequencing here drew on peripheral blood mononuclear cells (PBMCs), taken from a glioma patient treated with radiotherapy, temozolomide or both. The receptors were sampled from a woman between 18 and 29 years old with glioma. Some clones in this sample may be carry-over from other donors' samples. CDR3s include the opening cysteine and the closing phenylalanine or tryptophan. The D gene is left open where the match is weak. The size entry is marked missing in some rows and otherwise reads once, few, many or a size class.

TRBD1 | once | TRBJ2-7 | TRBV23-1 | CASSGGQAQYEQYF | TGCGCCAGCAGCGGGGGACAGGCCCAATACGAGCAGTACTTC
- | - | TRBJ2-7 | TRBV10-2 | CASSERTYEQYF | TGCGCCAGCAGTGAAAGGACCTACGAGCAGTACTTC
TRBD1 | - | TRBJ1-5 | TRBV4-3 | CASSQEHRTGTQPQHF | TGCGCCAGCAGCCAGGAACATAGGACAGGGACTCAGCCCCAGCATTTT
- | - | TRBJ1-2 | TRBV6-5 | CASSYSATANYGYTF | TGTGCCAGCAGTTACTCGGCCACGGCTAACTATGGCTACACCTTC
- | - | TRBJ1-2 | TRBV5-4 | CASSHGSGYTF | TGTGCCAGCAGCCACGGAAGCGGCTACACCTTC
TRBD1 | - | TRBJ2-7 | TRBV27 | CASSLYGTATYEQYF | TGTGCCAGCAGTTTATATGGGACAGCCACCTACGAGCAGTACTTC
- | few | TRBJ1-2 | TRBV19 | CASSLRLYGYTF | TGTGCCAGTAGTCTCAGACTCTATGGCTACACCTTC
- | - | TRBJ2-1 | TRBV18 | CASSPPLASIISYNEQFF | TGTGCCAGCTCACCACCCCTAGCGAGCATTATCTCCTACAATGAGCAGTTCTTC
- | - | TRBJ1-2 | TRBV6-1 | CASSEAWSYGYTF | TGTGCCAGCAGTGAAGCTTGGAGCTATGGCTACACCTTC
- | - | TRBJ1-2 | TRBV7-9 | CASSLGQYYGYTF | TGTGCCAGCAGCTTAGGACAGTACTATGGCTACACCTTC
TRBD1 | - | TRBJ1-1 | TRBV19 | CASGAGQGWNTEAFF | TGTGCCAGTGGGGCGGGACAGGGCTGGAACACTGAAGCTTTCTTT
- | - | TRBJ1-2 | TRBV7-8 | CASSWTDNYGYTF | TGTGCCAGCAGCTGGACAGATAACTATGGCTACACCTTC
TRBD1 | - | TRBJ2-7 | TRBV5-6 | CASSAWDRVYYEQYF | TGTGCCAGCAGCGCATGGGACAGGGTGTACTACGAGCAGTACTTC
TRBD2 | - | TRBJ2-5 | TRBV7-9 | CASSPGLAGVILQETQYF | TGTGCCAGCAGCCCAGGACTAGCGGGGGTTATACTCCAAGAGACCCAGTACTTC
- | once | TRBJ2-3 | TRBV20-1 | CSASTDTQYF | TGCAGTGCGTCGACAGATACGCAGTATTTT
- | - | TRBJ1-1 | TRBV6-5 | CASSWLEGESEAFF | TGTGCCAGCAGTTGGCTGGAGGGGGAATCTGAAGCTTTCTTT
- | - | TRBJ1-1 | TRBV29-1 | CSVEVGRGRGAFF | TGCAGCGTTGAAGTGGGTAGGGGCCGGGGTGCTTTCTTT
- | - | TRBJ1-3 | TRBV7-2 | CASSPADSGNTIYF | TGTGCCAGCAGCCCCGCAGACTCTGGAAACACCATATATTTT
- | - | TRBJ2-5 | TRBV9 | CASSVDPRGETQYF | TGTGCCAGCAGCGTAGATCCCAGAGGAGAGACCCAGTACTTC
- | once | TRBJ1-3 | TRBV6-1 | CASSMSSGNTIYF | TGTGCCAGCAGTATGAGCTCTGGAAACACCATATATTTT
TRBD1 | - | TRBJ1-5 | TRBV27 | CASSPDRGLNQPQHF | TGTGCCAGCAGTCCAGACAGGGGACTCAATCAGCCCCAGCATTTT
- | few | TRBJ1-4 | TRBV19 | CASSIEVLVREKLFF | TGTGCCAGTAGTATAGAGGTCCTCGTGAGGGAAAAACTGTTTTTT
TRBD1 | - | TRBJ1-2 | TRBV4-1 | CASSHSRTGGIYGYTF | TGCGCCAGCAGCCATTCCAGGACAGGGGGAATCTATGGCTACACCTTC
TRBD1 | once | TRBJ1-4 | TRBV5-1 | CASSFLGTGNEKLFF | TGCGCCAGCAGCTTTCTCGGGACAGGGAATGAAAAACTGTTTTTT